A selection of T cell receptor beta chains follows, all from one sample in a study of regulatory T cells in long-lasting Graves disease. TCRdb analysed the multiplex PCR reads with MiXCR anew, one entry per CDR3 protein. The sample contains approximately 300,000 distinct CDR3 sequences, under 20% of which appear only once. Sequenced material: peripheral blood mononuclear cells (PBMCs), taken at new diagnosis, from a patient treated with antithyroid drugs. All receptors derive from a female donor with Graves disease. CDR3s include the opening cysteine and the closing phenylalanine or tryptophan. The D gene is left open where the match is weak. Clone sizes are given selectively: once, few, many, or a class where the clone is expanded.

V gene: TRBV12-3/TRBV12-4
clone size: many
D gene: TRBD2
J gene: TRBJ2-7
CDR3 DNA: TGTGCCAGCACTCTTGAGGTGGGCGGGAGGGTCTCCTACGAGCAGTACTTC
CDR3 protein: CASTLEVGGRVSYEQYF

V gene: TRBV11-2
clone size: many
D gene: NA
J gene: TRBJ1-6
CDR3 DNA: TGTGCCAGCAGCGAAAACTCGGGACTGCGATCCTATAATTCACCCCTCCACTTT
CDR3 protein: CASSENSGLRSYNSPLHF

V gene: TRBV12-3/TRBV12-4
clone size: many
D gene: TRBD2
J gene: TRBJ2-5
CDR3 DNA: TGTGCCAGCAGTTTGCCTAGCGGAACGTTCTTC
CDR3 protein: CASSLPSGTFF

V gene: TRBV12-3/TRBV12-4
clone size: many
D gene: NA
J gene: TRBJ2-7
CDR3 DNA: TGTGCCAGCAGAAGACAGGCCTACGAGCAGTACTTC
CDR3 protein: CASRRQAYEQYF

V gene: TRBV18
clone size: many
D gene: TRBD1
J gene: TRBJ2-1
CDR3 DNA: TGTGCCAGCTCACCAAGGACAGGGTTGTGGGTGAATGAGCAGTTCTTC
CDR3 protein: CASSPRTGLWVNEQFF

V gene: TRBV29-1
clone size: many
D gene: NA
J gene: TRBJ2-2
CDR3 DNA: TGCAGCGTTGTGGGGGGCAGGGTGGACACCGGGGAGCTGTTTTTT
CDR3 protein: CSVVGGRVDTGELFF

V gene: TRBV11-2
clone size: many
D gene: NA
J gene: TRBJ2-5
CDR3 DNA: TGTGCCAGCAGCTTCGACGGTACTGACCAAGAGACCCAGTACTTC
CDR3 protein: CASSFDGTDQETQYF

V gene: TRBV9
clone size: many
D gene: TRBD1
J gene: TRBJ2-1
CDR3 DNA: TGTGCCAGCAGCCCGCCTGACAGGGGGAACAATGAGCAGTTCTTC
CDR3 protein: CASSPPDRGNNEQFF

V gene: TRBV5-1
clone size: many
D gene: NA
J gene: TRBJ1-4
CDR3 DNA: TGCGCCAGCAGTTCGGGCGACCGTTCTGAAAAACTGTTTTTT
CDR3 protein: CASSSGDRSEKLFF

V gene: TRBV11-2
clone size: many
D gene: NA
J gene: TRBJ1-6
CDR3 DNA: TGTGCCAGCAGGCTAGGGTGGGCGAATTCACCCCTCCACTTT
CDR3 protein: CASRLGWANSPLHF

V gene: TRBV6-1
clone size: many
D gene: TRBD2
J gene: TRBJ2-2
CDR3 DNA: TGTGCCAGCAGTCGAGCCCGACTAGCGGGAGGGCCGCACACCGGGGAGCTGTTTTTT
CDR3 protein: CASSRARLAGGPHTGELFF

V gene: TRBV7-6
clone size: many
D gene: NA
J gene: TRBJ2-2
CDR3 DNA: TGTGCCAGCAGCTTAGACTCCGAAGCTAGTAGGGGAAACACCGGGGAGCTGTTTTTT
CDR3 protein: CASSLDSEASRGNTGELFF

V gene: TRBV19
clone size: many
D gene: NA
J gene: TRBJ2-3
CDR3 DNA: TGTGCCACCAAGGCAGGTTCTAGCACAGATACGCAGTATTTT
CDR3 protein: CATKAGSSTDTQYF

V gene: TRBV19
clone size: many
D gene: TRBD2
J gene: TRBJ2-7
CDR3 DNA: TGTGCCAGTAGTATCCAGCGGGAGTCCCACGAGCAGTACTTC
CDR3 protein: CASSIQRESHEQYF

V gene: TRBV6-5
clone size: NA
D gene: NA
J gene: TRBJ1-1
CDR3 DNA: TGTGCCAGCAGTTATTCACAGGGACCGAACACTGAAGCTTTCTTT
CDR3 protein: CASSYSQGPNTEAFF

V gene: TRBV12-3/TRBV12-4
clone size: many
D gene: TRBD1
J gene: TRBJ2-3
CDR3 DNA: TGTGCCAGCACCGCGAGGACAGGAAACACAGATACGCAGTATTTT
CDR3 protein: CASTARTGNTDTQYF

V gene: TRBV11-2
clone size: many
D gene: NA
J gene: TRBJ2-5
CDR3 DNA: TGTGCCAGCAGCTTAGCATCGCAGGAGACCCAGTACTTC
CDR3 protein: CASSLASQETQYF

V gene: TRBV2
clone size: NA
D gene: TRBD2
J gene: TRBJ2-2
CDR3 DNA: TGTGCCAGCAAGGCGGCGGGAGGGCCCGGAGCAGCCGGGGAGCTGTTTTTT
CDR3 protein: CASKAAGGPGAAGELFF

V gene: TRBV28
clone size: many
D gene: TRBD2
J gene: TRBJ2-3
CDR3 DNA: TGTGCCAGCAGTTTATATTTGGCGGGAGGCTCCACTAGCACAGATACGCAGTATTTT
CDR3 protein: CASSLYLAGGSTSTDTQYF

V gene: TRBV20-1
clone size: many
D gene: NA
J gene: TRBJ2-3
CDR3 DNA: TGCAGTGCTAGAGATCGGACAGTTGCATCAGATACGCAGTATTTT
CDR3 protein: CSARDRTVASDTQYF

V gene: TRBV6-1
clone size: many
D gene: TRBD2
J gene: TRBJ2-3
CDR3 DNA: TGTGCCAGCATGAGGGTTAGCGGGAGGACAGATACGCAGTATTTT
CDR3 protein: CASMRVSGRTDTQYF

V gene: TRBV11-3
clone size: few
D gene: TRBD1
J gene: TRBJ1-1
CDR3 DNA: TGTGCCAGCAGCTTAGATCCTATTACAGGGGCTGAAGCTTTCTTT
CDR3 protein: CASSLDPITGAEAFF

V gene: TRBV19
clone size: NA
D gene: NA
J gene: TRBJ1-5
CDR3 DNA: TGTGCCAGTAGTCGGGACCTAGGGGGTCAGCCCCAGCATTTT
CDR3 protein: CASSRDLGGQPQHF

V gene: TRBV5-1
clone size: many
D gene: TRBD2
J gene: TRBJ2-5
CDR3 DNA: TGCGCCAGCAGCTTGGCGGGAACTAGCGGGAGTGAGACCCAGTACTTC
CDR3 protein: CASSLAGTSGSETQYF

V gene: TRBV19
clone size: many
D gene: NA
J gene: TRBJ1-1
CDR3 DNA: TGTGCCAGTAGTCGGACATGGGAAACTGAAGCTTTCTTT
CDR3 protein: CASSRTWETEAFF

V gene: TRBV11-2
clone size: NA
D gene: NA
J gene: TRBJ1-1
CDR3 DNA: TGTGCCAGCAGCTTGGTGGGACAATCAAACACTGAAGCTTTCTTT
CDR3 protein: CASSLVGQSNTEAFF

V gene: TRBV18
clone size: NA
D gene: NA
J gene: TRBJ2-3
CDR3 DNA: TGTGCCAGCTCCCCCTCGGGGGACACAGATACGCAGTATTTT
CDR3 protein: CASSPSGDTDTQYF

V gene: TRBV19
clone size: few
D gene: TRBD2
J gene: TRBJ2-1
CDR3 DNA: TGTGCCAGTAGTCCTCTAGCGGGAGGCAGTGAGCAGTTCTTC
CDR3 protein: CASSPLAGGSEQFF

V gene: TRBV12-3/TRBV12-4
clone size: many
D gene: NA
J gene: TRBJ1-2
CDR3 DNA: TGTGCCAGCAGTCCGTTTTATGGTGACTATGGCTACACCTTC
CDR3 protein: CASSPFYGDYGYTF

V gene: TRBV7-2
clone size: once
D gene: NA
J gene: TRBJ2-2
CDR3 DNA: TGTGCCAGCAGCTCCTATGGTGGGTGGCGAGCGAACACCGGGGAGCTGTTTTTT
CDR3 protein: CASSSYGGWRANTGELFF

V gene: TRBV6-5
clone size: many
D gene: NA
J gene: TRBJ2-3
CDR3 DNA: TGTGCCAGCAGTTACTCGAGGGGGCGCGGGAAGAGTTGGACAGATACGCAGTATTTT
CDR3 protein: CASSYSRGRGKSWTDTQYF

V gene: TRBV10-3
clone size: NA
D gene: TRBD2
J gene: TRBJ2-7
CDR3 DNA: TGTGCCATCAGCGGGGGGGGATTCCCCTTCTACGAGCAGTACTTC
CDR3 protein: CAISGGGFPFYEQYF

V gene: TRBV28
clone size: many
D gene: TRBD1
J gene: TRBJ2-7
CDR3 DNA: TGTGCCAGCGGCACCGGGACAGGGATCTACGAGCAGTACTTC
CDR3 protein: CASGTGTGIYEQYF

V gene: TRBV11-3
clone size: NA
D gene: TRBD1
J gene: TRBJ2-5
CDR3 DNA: TGTGCCAGCAGCTTCGCCCTCGGGACAGGGACTGAGACCCAGTACTTC
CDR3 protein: CASSFALGTGTETQYF

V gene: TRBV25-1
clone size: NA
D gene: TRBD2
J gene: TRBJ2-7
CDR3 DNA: TGTGCCACCCCCCCGCAACTAGCGGACTACGAGCAGTACTTC
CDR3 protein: CATPPQLADYEQYF

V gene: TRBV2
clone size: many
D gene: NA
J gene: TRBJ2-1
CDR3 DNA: TGTGCCAGCATAGGGGGGGGAAGCTCCTACAATGAGCAGTTCTTC
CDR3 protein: CASIGGGSSYNEQFF

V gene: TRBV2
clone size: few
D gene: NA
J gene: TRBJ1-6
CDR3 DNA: TGTGCCAGCAGACTACAGGGATCCTATAATTCACCCCTCCACTTT
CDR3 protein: CASRLQGSYNSPLHF

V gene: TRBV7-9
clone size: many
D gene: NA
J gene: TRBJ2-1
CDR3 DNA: TGTGCCAGCAGCTTAGATCGGCTTTTCCATGAGCAGTTCTTC
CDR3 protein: CASSLDRLFHEQFF

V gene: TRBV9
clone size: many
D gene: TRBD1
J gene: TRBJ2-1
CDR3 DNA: TGTGCCAGCAGCGTAGGCGCTCCGGGACAGAATTACAATGAGCAGTTCTTC
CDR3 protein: CASSVGAPGQNYNEQFF

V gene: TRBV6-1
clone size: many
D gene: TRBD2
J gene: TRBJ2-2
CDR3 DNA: TGTGCCAGCCGAGCTAGCGGGAGTATAACGACCGGGGAGCTGTTTTTT
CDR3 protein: CASRASGSITTGELFF

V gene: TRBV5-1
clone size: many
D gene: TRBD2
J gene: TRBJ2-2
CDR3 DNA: TGCGCCAGCAGCTTGGGACTAGCGGGAAAACTAAGAACCGGGGAGCTGTTTTTT
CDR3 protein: CASSLGLAGKLRTGELFF

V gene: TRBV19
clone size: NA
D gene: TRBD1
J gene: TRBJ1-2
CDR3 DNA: TGTGCCAGTACCCTGGGACAGAGCTACACCTTC
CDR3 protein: CASTLGQSYTF

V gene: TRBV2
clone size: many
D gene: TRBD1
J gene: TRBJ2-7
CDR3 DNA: TGTGCCAGCATGTACAGGGGGCTATCCTACGAGCAGTACTTC
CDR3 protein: CASMYRGLSYEQYF

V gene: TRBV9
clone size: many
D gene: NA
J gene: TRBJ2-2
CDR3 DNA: TGTGCCAGCAGGGGGCCGGGCACCGGGGAGCTGTTTTTT
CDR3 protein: CASRGPGTGELFF

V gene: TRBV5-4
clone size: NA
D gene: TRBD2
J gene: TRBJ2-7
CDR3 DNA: TGTGCCAGCAGCTTGGGGACTAGCGGGACAACCTACGAGCAGTACTTC
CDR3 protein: CASSLGTSGTTYEQYF

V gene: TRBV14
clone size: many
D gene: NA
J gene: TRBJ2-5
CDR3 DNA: TGTGCCAGCAGCCAGGGTCCTGGGGAGACCCAGTACTTC
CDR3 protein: CASSQGPGETQYF

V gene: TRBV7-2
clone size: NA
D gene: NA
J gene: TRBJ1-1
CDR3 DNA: TGTGCCAGCAGCCTCTACCCTCGGGGCACTGAAGCTTTCTTT
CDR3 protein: CASSLYPRGTEAFF

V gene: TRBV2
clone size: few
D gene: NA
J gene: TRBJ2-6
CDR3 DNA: TGTGCCAGCAAGGCCCTCTCTGGGGCCAACGTCCTGACTTTC
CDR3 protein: CASKALSGANVLTF

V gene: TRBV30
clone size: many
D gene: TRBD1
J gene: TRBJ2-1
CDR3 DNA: TGTGCCTGGAGTGGACAGGGGGCGCATCGGTCTAGCGGTAACTACAATGAGCAGTTCTTC
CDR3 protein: CAWSGQGAHRSSGNYNEQFF

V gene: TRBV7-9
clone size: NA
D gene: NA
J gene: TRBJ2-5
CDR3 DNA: TGTGCCAGCAGCGCTCGTAAAGGGGCCGTGGGGACCCAGTACTTC
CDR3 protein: CASSARKGAVGTQYF

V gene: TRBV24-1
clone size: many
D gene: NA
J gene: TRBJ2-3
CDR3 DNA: TGTGCCACCAGTGCATTTGCGGGGACCCGCACAGATACGCAGTATTTT
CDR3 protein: CATSAFAGTRTDTQYF

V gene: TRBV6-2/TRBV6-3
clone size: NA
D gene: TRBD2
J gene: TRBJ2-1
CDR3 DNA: TGTGCCAGCAGGGGTACGGGACTAGCGGGAGGTGAAGAGCAGTTCTTC
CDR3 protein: CASRGTGLAGGEEQFF

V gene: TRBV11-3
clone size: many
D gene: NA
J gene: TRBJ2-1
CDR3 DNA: TGTGCCAGCAGCTTCGGCTCCTACAATGAGCAGTTCTTC
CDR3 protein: CASSFGSYNEQFF